The present T cell receptor beta chain was sequenced within a study of cytomegalovirus exposure and HLA in healthy donors. PCR involved 60 Vbeta and 13 Jbeta primers. Produced via immunoSEQ multiplex PCR; TCRdb's table is partial and in-frame only. In the table there are about 86,000 clones, roughly 83% of which are singletons. Findings and caveats of the study: Later findings reportedly placed an Asian-associated ancestry cluster below the approximately 670-donor mean for N-insertions. Later analysis found that TCR beta chains associated with HLA were more clonally expanded than other, equally common chains. Certain indistinguishable V segments, among them TRBV6-2 and TRBV6-3, were excluded.

In germline, CDR1 is SNHLY, CDR2 FYNNEI. This CDR3 comprises 12 residues. Between the trimmed V and J ends, which lost 2 bases and 5 bases, there was a span of 4 bases. This clone has a handful of counts. Its antigen is as yet unknown. Sequenced: PBMCs. The origin of this receptor is a woman aged 35 to 49 in good health and CMV-seropositive. The chain combines TRBV2 with TRBJ1-3; D not certain. The CDR3 DNA sequence: TGTGCCAGCAGTGAATCTCGAAACACCATATATTTT. Translating gives CASSESRNTIYF.